These T cell receptor beta chains were read from a single sample in a study of PD-L1 blockade in urothelial cancer. Libraries were prepared by immunoSEQ multiplex PCR; TCRdb keeps only in-frame clonotypes and omits some of them. The sample has under 80,000 clones; roughly 80% are singletons. The sample in question was PBMCs, obtained around atezolizumab (anti-PD-L1) treatment. The receptors shown here come from a man in his 70s with urothelial cancer. CDR3s include the opening cysteine and the closing phenylalanine or tryptophan. The D gene is left open where the match is weak. The listing skips clone size in some rows; elsewhere it reads once, few, many or a size class.

V gene	clone size	CDR3 length	D gene	J gene	CDR3 DNA	CDR3 protein
TRBV5-1	NA	16	TRBD1	TRBJ1-1	TGCGCCAGCAGCTCCCGGACAGGAGTTATGAACACTGAAGCTTTCTTT	CASSSRTGVMNTEAFF
TRBV21-1	NA	16	NA	TRBJ1-6	TGTGCCAGCAGCAAAGATGTGGGGGCTTGTAATTCACCCCTCCACTTT	CASSKDVGACNSPLHF
TRBV7-2	NA	13	NA	TRBJ1-2	TGTGCCAGCAGCTTCCAGGGAAACTATGGCTACACCTTC	CASSFQGNYGYTF
TRBV7-9	NA	15	TRBD1	TRBJ1-2	TGTGCCAGCAGCCTATCCAGACAGGGCGAATATGGCTACACCTTC	CASSLSRQGEYGYTF
TRBV7-2	NA	16	TRBD2	TRBJ2-1	TGTGCCAGCAGCTTATGGGGAGGGGATGTGAGCAATGAGCAGTTCTTC	CASSLWGGDVSNEQFF
TRBV7-9	NA	15	NA	TRBJ2-5	TGTGCCAGCAGCTTATATCAAGCGGTGCAAGAGACCCAGTACTTC	CASSLYQAVQETQYF
TRBV7-6	NA	14	TRBD2	TRBJ2-1	TGTGCCAGCAGCCCCATCCCGGGACTAGCGGAGCAGTTCTTC	CASSPIPGLAEQFF
TRBV5-5	NA	16	TRBD2	TRBJ2-1	TGTGCCAGCAGCTTGGCCGCTAGCGGGGAGTGGAATGAGCAGTTCTTC	CASSLAASGEWNEQFF
TRBV6-5	NA	15	NA	TRBJ2-3	TGTGCCAGCAGCAACCGCGGACTGATCACAGATACGCAGTATTTT	CASSNRGLITDTQYF
TRBV5-1	NA	16	NA	TRBJ1-3	TGCGCCAGCAGCTGGGAACAGGGTTACTCTGGAAACACCATATATTTT	CASSWEQGYSGNTIYF
TRBV4-2	NA	17	TRBD2	TRBJ2-1	TGTGCCAGCAGCCAAGACCCTTGGGCTAGCGGGAGAAGTGAGCAGTTCTTC	CASSQDPWASGRSEQFF
TRBV6-6	NA	12	NA	TRBJ1-1	TGTGCCAGCAGCCCCTTGAACACTGAAGCTTTCTTT	CASSPLNTEAFF
TRBV5-6	NA	15	NA	TRBJ2-5	TGTGCCAGCAGCTTGGCCTTCACAGGACAAGAGACCCAGTACTTC	CASSLAFTGQETQYF
TRBV9	NA	11	NA	TRBJ2-7	TGTGCCAGCAGTTCCGGGTACGAGCAGTACTTC	CASSSGYEQYF
TRBV30	few	12	NA	TRBJ1-3	TGTGCCTCCGCTGACTCAGGGAACACCATATATTTT	CASADSGNTIYF
TRBV5-1	NA	14	TRBD1	TRBJ2-7	TGCGCCAGCAGCACCCGGGACAGGGTATACGAGCAGTACTTC	CASSTRDRVYEQYF
TRBV9	NA	16	TRBD1	TRBJ2-2	TGTGCCAGCAGCCCGAGGGGGCAGGGGGTCACCGGGGAGCTGTTTTTT	CASSPRGQGVTGELFF
TRBV19	few	15	TRBD1	TRBJ2-1	TGTGCCAGTAGTAGAACAGGGGGCAGGGGGGGTGAGCAGTTCTTC	CASSRTGGRGGEQFF
TRBV6-1	NA	12	NA	TRBJ1-1	TGTGCCATCCTGGCGGCCGGCACTGAAGCTTTCTTT	CAILAAGTEAFF
TRBV30	NA	13	NA	TRBJ2-1	TGTGCCTGGACGGTACTAGAATCCCATGAGCAGTTCTTC	CAWTVLESHEQFF
TRBV2	NA	12	NA	TRBJ1-2	TGTGCCAGCAGGTATACAGGAAATGGCTACACCTTC	CASRYTGNGYTF
TRBV7-9	NA	15	TRBD2	TRBJ2-5	TGTGCCAGCAGCCAAGCGGGGGCTTACCAAGAGACCCAGTACTTC	CASSQAGAYQETQYF
TRBV14	NA	15	NA	TRBJ2-7	TGTGCCAGCAGCCCCGCGACTAGTACCATTTACGAGCAGTACTTC	CASSPATSTIYEQYF
TRBV19	NA	16	TRBD2	TRBJ2-2	TGTGCCAGTAGCCCGGGCCGAGGGGAGGGCACCGGGGAGCTGTTTTTT	CASSPGRGEGTGELFF
TRBV25-1	NA	14	TRBD1	TRBJ2-1	TGTGCCAGCACCCCACGGGACAGAAACAATGAGCAGTTCTTC	CASTPRDRNNEQFF
TRBV5-4	once	13	TRBD2	TRBJ2-7	TGTGCCAGCGGGGTAGCGGGAGGTTACGAGCAGTACTTC	CASGVAGGYEQYF
TRBV27	NA	17	TRBD1	TRBJ2-7	TGTGCCAGCAGTTTAATCCCCCCGGGACAGGGGCACTACGAGCAGTACTTC	CASSLIPPGQGHYEQYF
TRBV4-1	NA	15	TRBD2	TRBJ2-2	TGCGCCAGCAGCCCCGGGACTAGCAAAGCCGGGGAGCTGTTTTTT	CASSPGTSKAGELFF
TRBV7-2	NA	16	NA	TRBJ1-3	TGTGCCAGCAGCTTAGCGGGCGAGGGTACTGGAAACACCATATATTTT	CASSLAGEGTGNTIYF
TRBV28	NA	12	NA	TRBJ2-7	TGTGCCAGCAGTGAATCCAGGGACGAGCAGTACTTC	CASSESRDEQYF
TRBV18	NA	15	NA	TRBJ2-2	TGTGCCAGCTCACAGGGGCAGACGAACACCGGGGAGCTGTTTTTT	CASSQGQTNTGELFF
TRBV10-3	NA	15	NA	TRBJ2-2	TGTGCCACCTCCCCGCTCAGCGGAAACACCGGGGAGCTGTTTTTT	CATSPLSGNTGELFF
TRBV5-5	NA	15	TRBD1	TRBJ1-1	TGTGCCAGCAGCCCCTGGACAGGACCGAACACTGAAGCTTTCTTT	CASSPWTGPNTEAFF
TRBV7-2	NA	12	NA	TRBJ2-5	TGTGCCAGCAGGGGGGGCCAAGAGACCCAGTACTTC	CASRGGQETQYF
TRBV7-2	NA	15	TRBD1	TRBJ2-2	TGTGCCAGCAGCCGGGACAGGGGGATGGGCGGGGAGCTGTTTTTT	CASSRDRGMGGELFF
TRBV5-1	NA	14	TRBD1	TRBJ1-2	TGCGCCAGCAGCACGGGACAGGCCCCCGTCGGCTACACCTTC	CASSTGQAPVGYTF
TRBV6-5	few	14	NA	TRBJ1-2	TGTGCCAGCAGACCAGGTCCGGGGGGATATGGCTACACCTTC	CASRPGPGGYGYTF
TRBV25-1	once	16	NA	TRBJ1-6	TGTGCCAGCAGTGGAGGTCCGGAATACGGCGGTTCACCCCTCCACTTT	CASSGGPEYGGSPLHF
TRBV30	NA	13	NA	TRBJ1-4	TGTGCCTGGAGTGAAGAGTTTAATGAAAAACTGTTTTTT	CAWSEEFNEKLFF
TRBV5-5	NA	12	NA	TRBJ2-7	TGTGCCAGCAGCTCCCAAACCTACGAGCAGTACTTC	CASSSQTYEQYF
TRBV6-5	few	15	NA	TRBJ2-2	TGTGCCAGCAGTTACCCACGGTGGGGGCCCGGGGAGCTGTTTTTT	CASSYPRWGPGELFF
TRBV2	NA	14	TRBD1	TRBJ1-4	TGTGCCAGCAGCATTGGGACAGGAGAGGAAAAACTGTTTTTT	CASSIGTGEEKLFF
TRBV7-3	NA	14	NA	TRBJ2-2	TGTGCCAGCAGCTTGACAGATAACACCGGGGAGCTGTTTTTT	CASSLTDNTGELFF
TRBV27	NA	19	TRBD2	TRBJ2-3	TGTGCCAGCAGCCTAAATAGGCCCACTAGCGGGGAAAGGGCAGATACGCAGTATTTT	CASSLNRPTSGERADTQYF
TRBV12-5	NA	16	NA	TRBJ2-5	TGTGCTAGTGGTTTGAGCCGGAGCCGGTTGCAAGAGACCCAGTACTTC	CASGLSRSRLQETQYF
TRBV5-1	NA	15	NA	TRBJ2-2	TGCGCCAGCAGTTCCGGGACAGCGGGCACCGGGGAGCTGTTTTTT	CASSSGTAGTGELFF
TRBV18	few	16	NA	TRBJ2-2	TGTGCCAGCACACGGACTGCAGCGACGAACACCGGGGAGCTGTTTTTT	CASTRTAATNTGELFF
TRBV5-4	many	14	TRBD1	TRBJ1-2	TGTGCCAGCAGCTTAACAGGGGGGGCTTATGGCTACACCTTC	CASSLTGGAYGYTF
TRBV6-6	NA	16	TRBD1	TRBJ1-2	TGTGCCAGCAGCACAACCCCGGGACAGCAACGACATGGCTACACCTTC	CASSTTPGQQRHGYTF
TRBV2	few	14	NA	TRBJ1-2	TGTGCCAGCAGTGACAGGAACTTCAACTATGGCTACACCTTC	CASSDRNFNYGYTF
TRBV5-4	NA	15	TRBD2	TRBJ2-1	TGTGCCAGCAGGCTTGAAGCGGGAGCGGAGGCTGAGCAGTTCTTC	CASRLEAGAEAEQFF
TRBV5-1	NA	15	TRBD2	TRBJ2-5	TGCGCCAGCAGCTTACTAGCGGGGAACCAAGAGACCCAGTACTTC	CASSLLAGNQETQYF
TRBV29-1	few	13	TRBD2	TRBJ2-7	TGCAGCGGACGACTAGCGGGAGGGTATGAGCAGTACTTC	CSGRLAGGYEQYF